A single sample gave rise to the 20 T cell receptor beta chains below, sequenced in a study of T cell responses to AZD1222 COVID-19 vaccine (dated by TCRdb to the early 2020s). In light of the paper, this sample's time point label describes: baseline before first vaccination. Interpreted using the paper, the treatment or condition label stands for: meningococcal conjugate vaccine given as trial control. The library was prepared using the immunoSEQ multiplex PCR assay. TCRdb stores this immuneACCESS table with in-frame sequences only. Part of the clones is absent; in the studies checked, under half of the shortfall reflects unresolved V genes, and no reason is known for the rest. This sample holds about 120,000 clones; about 88% were observed only once. The ten biggest clones cover around 20% of the sample. Here the sequenced sample was peripheral blood, taken on day 0 of MenACWY control vaccination. These receptors came from an adult in good health.

The chain has TRBV30 and TRBJ2-7, with D possibly TRBD1 on 5 matching bases. Germline lookup yields CDR1 GTSNPN and CDR2 SVGIG (reference sequence). The CDR3 is 15 amino acids. The ends were cut back, 3 bases at V and 2 bases at J, with 17 bases in the middle. The CDR3 sequence is CAWRVGHPATYEQYF. For the CDR3, the DNA is TGTGCCTGGAGGGTCGGACACCCAGCCACCTACGAGCAGTACTTC. Together with reference TRBV30 and TRBJ2-7, the CDR3 gives the full variable domain: SQTIHQWPATLVQPVGSPLSLECTVEGTSNPNLYWYRQAAGRGLQLLFYSVGIGQISSEVPQNLSASRPQDRQFILSSKKLLLSDSGFYLCAWRVGHPATYEQYFGPGTRLTVT.

The rearrangement links TRBV6-4 to TRBJ1-2, with a tentative D call TRBD1 (5 bases). CDR1 and CDR2 from the germline V gene are MRHNA and SNTAGT. The V and J ends lost 8 bases and 7 bases respectively, with 11 bases between them. The CDR3 length is 11 residues. The CDR3 here is CASVAGSGYTF. As DNA, the CDR3 is TGTGCCAGCGTAGCAGGGTCTGGCTACACCTTC.

This rearrangement joins TRBV28 to TRBJ2-3, with D hard to call. Trimming removed 7 bases from V and 0 bases from J, with 8 bases in between. The CDR3 runs 13 residues. CDR1 is MDHEN and CDR2 is SYDVKM in the germline V gene. The CDR3 region has the DNA TGTGCCAGCACTGTTCCTAGCACAGATACGCAGTATTTT. This codes for CASTVPSTDTQYF.

The gene calls are TRBV5-1 and TRBJ2-5; tentatively, D is TRBD1 (5 bases). The CDR3 is 14 residues long. The V gene's germline CDR1 is SGHRS and CDR2 YFSETQ. Trimming removed 3 bases at V and 1 base at J, with 10 bases between. The CDR3 DNA is TGCGCCAGCAGCTATTCAGGGATCCAAGAGACCCAGTACTTC. Amino acid sequence: CASSYSGIQETQYF.

This clone turned up a few times. V gene TRBV3-1 (or the pseudogene TRBV3-2) combines with J gene TRBJ2-7, with D unclear. CDR1 and CDR2 from the germline V gene are LGHDT and YNNKEL (reference sequence). The V end was cut by 4 bases, the J end by 5 bases, with 12 bases between. CDR3 length: 13 residues. Here the CDR3 DNA reads TGTGCCAGCAGCCTCCTCGCCCAGGACGAGCAGTACTTC. This translates into CASSLLAQDEQYF.

The chain is built from TRBV28 and TRBJ2-7; TRBD2 matches 7 bases. The trim removed 6 bases at V and 1 base at J, leaving 6 bases unmatched. CDR1 and CDR2 from the germline V gene are MDHEN and SYDVKM. The CDR3 extends over 14 amino acids. CDR3 sequence: CASRPGGISYEQYF. In DNA, the CDR3 is TGTGCCAGCAGGCCGGGAGGAATATCCTACGAGCAGTACTTC.

This chain joins TRBV6-5 and TRBJ2-7; 10 bases are shared with TRBD2. This CDR3 has 14 residues. The germline gives CDR1 MNHEY, CDR2 SVGAGI. V lost 4 bases to trimming and J lost 7 bases; unmatched junction nucleotides: 7. CDR3 region: CASSSGTSEGEQYF. CDR3 DNA: TGTGCCAGCAGTTCCGGGACTAGCGAAGGGGAGCAGTACTTC.

The CDR3 region has the DNA TGTGCCAGCAGGTTAAAGGAGAATTCACCCCTCCACTTT. It yields the protein CASRLKENSPLHF. The V and J genes are TRBV5-6 and TRBJ1-6; D unclear. Germline-derived CDR1 and CDR2 are SGHDT and YYEEEE. V lost 5 bases and J 7 bases, leaving 10 bases between the germline ends. The CDR3 runs to 13 residues.

The chain carries TRBV27 and TRBJ1-2, with 9 positions matching TRBD1. CDR1 MNHEY and CDR2 SMNVEV come from the germline V gene (reference sequence). The CDR3 runs 16 residues. Unmatched junction bases numbered 8, after V lost 3 bases and J lost 3 bases. The DNA for the CDR3 is TGTGCCAGCAGTTTCTCGGGACAGGGCCTCGACTATGGCTACACCTTC. It is translated as CASSFSGQGLDYGYTF.

V and J are TRBV7-2 and TRBJ2-3; 7 bases are a match to TRBD2. In germline, CDR1 is SGHTA, CDR2 FQGNSA. V shed 5 bases and J 4 bases; nucleotides not matched to a gene: 3. The CDR3 spans 13 residues. In nucleotides, the CDR3 is TGTGCCAGCAGCAAAGGGAGGGCAGATACGCAGTATTTT. The encoded protein is CASSKGRADTQYF.

CDR3 DNA: TGTGCCAGCAGTTTGGACAGGGGGCACTACGAGCAGTACTTC. This translates into CASSLDRGHYEQYF. J is TRBJ2-7 and V is TRBV28, with 11 bases matching TRBD1. Germline CDR1 and CDR2: MDHEN and SYDVKM. CDR3 length: 14 amino acids. Trimming cost V 3 bases and J 3 bases; bases outside gene matches: 1.

This rearrangement joins TRBV11-2 to TRBJ1-6, with D possibly TRBD1 on 5 matching bases. The CDR3 spans 13 residues. V was cut by 4 bases and J by 18 bases, with 19 bases left in between. CDR1 is SGHAT, CDR2 FQNNGV, per germline. This CDR3 reads CASSYDGIDSPHF. The CDR3, as DNA: TGTGCCAGCAGCTACGATGGGATTGACAGTCCCCACTTT.

The CDR3 bases are TGTGCCAGCAGGGCCCGGACAGGCTCCTACAATGAGCAGTTCTTC. Translated, it gives CASRARTGSYNEQFF. The V call is TRBV28, the J call TRBJ2-1, with 7 bases aligning to TRBD1. The CDR3 contains 15 residues. J lost 0 bases, V lost 6 bases, and 5 bases had no gene match. CDR1 MDHEN and CDR2 SYDVKM come from the germline V gene. The variable domain in full, with the rest retrieved from reference TRBV28 and TRBJ2-1, is DVKVTQSSRYLVKRTGEKVFLECVQDMDHENMFWYRQDPGLGLRLIYFSYDVKMKEKGDIPEGYSVSREKKERFSLILESASTNQTSMYLCASRARTGSYNEQFFGPGTRLTVL.

The V gene is TRBV12-3 or TRBV12-4, the J gene TRBJ1-1; D may be TRBD1 (6 bases). CDR3 size: 13 residues. Trimming cost V 5 bases and J 7 bases, with 14 bases left between them. CDR3 DNA: TGTGCCAGCAGTGGGGGCCGGGGTGGTGAAGCTTTCTTT. Translated: CASSGGRGGEAFF.

V is TRBV28 and J is TRBJ2-3; D gene unclear. Germline CDR1 and CDR2: MDHEN and SYDVKM. Trimming took 3 bases from V and 2 from J, leaving 15 bases between them. The CDR3 length is 16 residues. CDR3 region: CASSFPYHSLTDTQYF. The CDR3 DNA follows: TGTGCCAGCAGTTTCCCCTATCATTCCCTCACAGATACGCAGTATTTT.

The chain has TRBV7-8 and TRBJ2-1, with D possibly matching TRBD2 (5 bases). Germline lookup yields CDR1 SGHVS and CDR2 FQNEAQ. Trimming left V 1 base short and J 6 bases short, with 16 bases between. The CDR3 spans 16 residues. The CDR3 nucleotides are TGTGCCAGCAGCTTAGGTTACCTAGCAACTCGCAATGAGCAGTTCTTC. It yields the protein CASSLGYLATRNEQFF.

The genes are TRBV28 and TRBJ1-1, with D tentatively TRBD1 (6 bases). Germline CDR1 reads MDHEN; CDR2 reads SYDVKM. The CDR3 is 13 residues long. The V end was cut by 6 bases, the J end by 13 bases, with 21 bases between. CDR3 region: CASSRTSGASVFF. CDR3 nucleotides: TGTGCCAGCAGCCGGACCTCGGGGGCCTCGGTTTTCTTT.

The gene calls are TRBV5-6 and TRBJ1-6; D is undetermined. The CDR3 covers 15 residues. In germline, CDR1 is SGHDT, CDR2 YYEEEE. V lost 3 bases to trimming and J lost 0 bases, with 7 bases between them. The CDR3 protein is CASSWDSSYNSPLHF. CDR3 DNA: TGTGCCAGCAGCTGGGATAGCTCCTATAATTCACCCCTCCACTTT.

This chain links TRBV28 with TRBJ1-5, with D possibly being TRBD1 (6 bases). The CDR3 covers 15 residues. CDR1 and CDR2 from the germline V gene are MDHEN and SYDVKM. The V end was cut by 3 bases, the J end by 5 bases, with 14 bases between. The CDR3 sequence is CASSFRRGGHQPQHF. CDR3 coding DNA: TGTGCCAGCAGTTTCCGCCGGGGGGGGCATCAGCCCCAGCATTTT.

The V gene is TRBV9, the J gene TRBJ2-5, with TRBD2 matching over 12 bases. CDR1 is SGDLS and CDR2 is YYNGEE in the germline V gene. There are 17 residues in the CDR3. V shed 4 bases, J shed 0 bases, and the junction held 7 bases outside the gene matches. CDR3 region: CASSPRTSGTNQETQYF. The CDR3 region has the DNA TGTGCCAGCAGCCCACGGACTAGCGGGACGAACCAAGAGACCCAGTACTTC.